This T cell receptor beta chain was sequenced during a study of T cell responses to AZD1222 COVID-19 vaccine. Study details: Both about-4-week and about-12-week second-dose recipients were combined.

A note on this clone: The antigen remains undetermined. Other DNA sequences within the sample encode an identical CDR3.

Here immunoSEQ multiplex PCR was the method, and the copy in TCRdb shows in-frame clones only, minus some. The table includes around 160,000 clones, more than 75% detected once. Study-wide findings and caveats: Only after the peak T cell response were repertoires sampled.

Germline V lookup: CDR1 MNHEY, CDR2 SMNVEV (reference sequence). Between the trimmed V and J ends, which lost 4 bases and 2 bases, there was a span of 9 bases. The CDR3 totals 13 residues. This sequence joins TRBV27 and TRBJ2-7; TRBD2 is a possible D gene (5 bases). The receptor was derived from an adult in good health. The material sequenced was peripheral blood, taken on day 0 of AZD1222 vaccination. In DNA, the CDR3 is TGTGCCAGCAGTTCTGGCGGGCCCTACGAGCAGTACTTC. Translated: CASSSGGPYEQYF.